The T cell receptor (beta chain) under discussion was sequenced for a study of vaccination effects on CD4 cells after COVID-19. Study details: After the second dose, samples were taken at median day 72.

Sequencing used immunoSEQ multiplex PCR; TCRdb keeps in-frame clones, though not all of them. Among 70,000 to 95,000 clones listed, around four fifths were seen once. Expansion with viral peptide pools was applied to antigen-specific CD4+ T cells by the ViraFEST assay prior to sequencing. When less than 13 days of culture had elapsed, CD4+ T cells were isolated. Of the BNT162b2 and mRNA-1273 vaccines, participants received two doses of one or the other. As for this clone: The target antigen is unknown.

Germline V gene lookup returns CDR1 SGHTA and CDR2 FQGNSA. V lost 1 base to trimming and J lost 5 bases, with 12 bases between them. There are 15 residues in the CDR3. The sequencing here drew on CD4+ T cells from PBMCs cultured with HCoV-OC43 spike peptides, taken after COVID-19 vaccination. Sample subset: HCoV-OC43 spike overlapping peptide pool stimulation. This sequence joins TRBV7-2 and TRBJ1-5; possible D gene TRBD1, 5 bases. The clonotype was recovered from a human donor who received a COVID-19 vaccine. This CDR3 is CASSLGGVAHQPQHF. CDR3 nucleotide sequence: TGTGCCAGCAGCTTAGGAGGGGTAGCCCATCAGCCCCAGCATTTT.